This T cell receptor (beta chain) was documented in a study of blood T cell repertoires in COVID-19. This CDR3 is built from 15 residues. V was trimmed by 5 bases and J by 7 bases, leaving 17 bases between them. The germline V gene encodes CDR1 MNHEY and CDR2 SVGAGI. The protocol was immunoSEQ multiplex PCR, while the TCRdb copy is restricted to in-frame clones and leaves out a portion. The sample contains 150,000 to 200,000 clones, around four fifths of which appear only once. The sequence was obtained from a woman aged 45-65 years who had recovered from COVID-19. V and J are TRBV6-5 and TRBJ1-4, with TRBD1 as a possible D gene (6 bases). The sample was PBMCs or T cells enriched from blood (not recorded which). CDR3 region: CASSPYRVLGEKLFF. The CDR3 nucleotides read TGTGCCAGCAGTCCCTACAGGGTACTGGGTGAAAAACTGTTTTTT.